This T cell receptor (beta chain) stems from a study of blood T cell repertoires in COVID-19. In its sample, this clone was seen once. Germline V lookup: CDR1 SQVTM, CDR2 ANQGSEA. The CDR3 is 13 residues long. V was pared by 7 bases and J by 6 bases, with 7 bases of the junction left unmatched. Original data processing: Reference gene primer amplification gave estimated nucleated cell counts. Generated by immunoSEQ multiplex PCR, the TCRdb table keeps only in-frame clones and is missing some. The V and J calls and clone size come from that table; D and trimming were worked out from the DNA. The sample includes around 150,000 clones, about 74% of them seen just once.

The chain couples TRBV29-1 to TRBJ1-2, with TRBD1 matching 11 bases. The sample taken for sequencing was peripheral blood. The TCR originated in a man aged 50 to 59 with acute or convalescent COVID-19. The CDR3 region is CSGSRTGGDGYTF. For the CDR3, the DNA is TGCAGCGGTAGCCGGACAGGGGGCGATGGCTACACCTTC.